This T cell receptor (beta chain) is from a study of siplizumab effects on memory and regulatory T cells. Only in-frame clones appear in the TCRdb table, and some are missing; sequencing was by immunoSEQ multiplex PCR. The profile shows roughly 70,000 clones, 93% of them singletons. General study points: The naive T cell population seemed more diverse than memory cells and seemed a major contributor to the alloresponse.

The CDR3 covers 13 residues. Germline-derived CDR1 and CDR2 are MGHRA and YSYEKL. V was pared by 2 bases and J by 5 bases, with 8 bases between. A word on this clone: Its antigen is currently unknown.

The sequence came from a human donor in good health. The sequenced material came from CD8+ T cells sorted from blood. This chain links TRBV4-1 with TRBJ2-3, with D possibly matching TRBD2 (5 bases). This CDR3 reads CASSQLREDTQYF. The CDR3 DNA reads TGCGCCAGCAGCCAATTGAGGGAAGATACGCAGTATTTT.